The 14 T cell receptor beta chains below were found in one sample sequenced in a study of T cell responses to AZD1222 COVID-19 vaccine. The table came from immunoSEQ multiplex PCR; TCRdb's copy has only in-frame clones and leaves some out. The repertoire holds some 100,000 clones, with about 86% as singletons. Sequences were derived from peripheral blood, sampled 28 days after the second AZD1222 dose. The source of these receptors is an adult who received the AZD1222 COVID-19 vaccine.

The chain employs TRBV5-1 and TRBJ2-3; 9 nucleotides align to TRBD2. The CDR3 is made up of 15 amino acids. Germline trimming cut 0 bases from V and 4 bases from J; bases unmatched to any gene: 3. Germline values: CDR1 SGHRS, CDR2 YFSETQ. The CDR3 nucleotides read TGCGCCAGCAGCTTGGGCGGGAGGGCCGCAGATACGCAGTATTTT. Translation gives CASSLGGRAADTQYF.

This sequence joins TRBV27 and TRBJ2-1; 8 bases fit TRBD1. Germline V gene sequence: CDR1 MNHEY, CDR2 SMNVEV (reference sequence). After removal of 5 bases from V and 9 bases from J, the junction contained 9 bases not matched to a gene. CDR3 size: 14 residues. The CDR3 nucleotides are TGTGCCAGCAGTGCTGGACAGGGAATTGGTGAGCAGTTCTTC. This gives the protein CASSAGQGIGEQFF.

V usage is TRBV6-5 and J usage is TRBJ2-7; TRBD2 matches at 11 bases. This CDR3 is built from 16 residues. Per germline, CDR1 MNHEY and CDR2 SVGAGI. After removal of 3 bases from V and 3 bases from J, the junction contained 7 bases not matched to a gene. CDR3 residues: CASSYSTSGANYEQYF. In DNA, the CDR3 is TGTGCCAGCAGTTATTCGACTAGCGGGGCCAACTACGAGCAGTACTTC.

This chain joins TRBV10-3 and TRBJ1-4; D is possibly TRBD1 (5 bases). Germline V gene lookup returns CDR1 ENHRY and CDR2 SYGVKD. V shed 5 bases and J shed 8 bases, with 18 bases lying between them. This CDR3 has 15 residues. In nucleotides, the CDR3 is TGTGCCATCAGTCGCGCTCCGGGACGGGAGGAAAAACTGTTTTTT. Its translation: CAISRAPGREEKLFF.

This chain links TRBV24-1 with TRBJ2-7; maybe TRBD1 (6 bases). The CDR3 consists of 11 residues. Germline CDR1 KGHDR, CDR2 SFDVKD. V lost 7 bases and J 5 bases, leaving 8 bases between the germline ends. The CDR3 DNA reads TGTGCCACCAGACAGGGTAACGAGCAGTACTTC. This translates into CATRQGNEQYF.

V usage is TRBV6-4 and J usage is TRBJ1-1; D ambiguous. The CDR3 runs to 11 residues. V dropped 2 bases and J dropped 7 bases, with 5 bases sitting between them. CDR1 is MRHNA and CDR2 is SNTAGT in the germline V gene. DNA of the CDR3: TGTGCCAGCAGTGACCGATATGAAGCTTTCTTT. Protein product: CASSDRYEAFF.

The chain is built from TRBV9 and TRBJ1-6, with a tentative D call TRBD1 (6 bases). CDR3 size: 13 residues. Trimming left V 4 bases short and J 8 bases short, with 10 bases between. Germline V gene lookup returns CDR1 SGDLS and CDR2 YYNGEE. CDR3 in DNA: TGTGCCAGCAGCCCCCGACAGGATTCACCCCTCCACTTT. Its protein is CASSPRQDSPLHF. Full variable domain (rest looked up from reference TRBV9 and TRBJ1-6): DSGVTQTPKHLITATGQRVTLRCSPRSGDLSVYWYQQSLDQGLQFLIQYYNGEERAKGNILERFSAQQFPDLHSELNLSSLELGDSALYFCASSPRQDSPLHFGNGTRLTVT.

V is TRBV5-1 and J is TRBJ2-3; D is perhaps TRBD1 (6 bases). Germline CDR1 SGHRS, CDR2 YFSETQ. The V end lost 7 bases, the J end lost 2 bases, and 14 bases lay between the germline ends. This CDR3 comprises 14 residues. The CDR3 loop reads CASFPGQDTDTQYF. The CDR3 nucleotides are TGCGCCAGCTTTCCGGGACAAGACACAGATACGCAGTATTTT.

This chain connects TRBV10-3 to TRBJ1-4; 11 nucleotides agree with TRBD1. The V gene's germline CDR1 is ENHRY and CDR2 SYGVKD. CDR3 size: 15 residues. V shed 5 bases and J 7 bases; nucleotides not matched to a gene: 6. CDR3 protein: CAISRTGTGGEKLFF. The CDR3 bases are TGTGCCATCAGTAGGACCGGGACAGGGGGTGAAAAACTGTTTTTT.

V and J are TRBV3-1 (or the pseudogene TRBV3-2) and TRBJ1-5, with a tentative D call TRBD1 (5 bases). The V gene's germline CDR1 is LGHDT and CDR2 YNNKEL (reference sequence). The CDR3 spans 17 residues. Trimming pared 0 bases from V and 0 bases from J, leaving 12 bases between. CDR3 residues: CASSQEGVGDSNQPQHF. The DNA for the CDR3 is TGTGCCAGCAGCCAAGAAGGGGTGGGGGATAGCAATCAGCCCCAGCATTTT.

The chain is built from TRBV6-6 and TRBJ1-1; TRBD1 is a possible D gene (6 bases). Per germline, CDR1 MNHNY and CDR2 SVGAGI (reference sequence). The CDR3 covers 15 residues. Trimming left V 7 bases short and J 2 bases short, with 17 bases between. CDR3 sequence (DNA): TGTGCCAGCACCCCTCAGGACAGAATTAACACTGAAGCTTTCTTT. Its translation is CASTPQDRINTEAFF.

This clone was seen just once. V and J are TRBV7-2 and TRBJ1-5, with 7 bases that match TRBD1. Germline V gives CDR1 SGHTA, CDR2 FQGNSA. V lost 6 bases and J lost 8; bases outside the gene matches: 4. The CDR3 consists of 12 residues. The CDR3 region is CASSDRVKPQHF. The CDR3 nucleotides are TGTGCCAGCAGTGACAGGGTGAAGCCCCAGCATTTT.

The rearrangement links TRBV27 to TRBJ2-7, with TRBD1 matching 7 bases. Trimming removed 5 bases from V and 2 bases from J; junction bases left unmatched: 12. Germline V gene lookup returns CDR1 MNHEY and CDR2 SMNVEV (reference sequence). The CDR3 consists of 16 residues. CDR3 DNA: TGTGCCAGCAGTCCAAACCGGGACAGCCTTCCCTACGAGCAGTACTTC. Protein: CASSPNRDSLPYEQYF.

The V gene is TRBV29-1, the J gene TRBJ1-2; 7 bases match TRBD1. The V and J ends lost 4 bases and 5 bases, in that order; junction bases with no gene match: 7. The CDR3 spans 13 residues. Per germline, CDR1 SQVTM and CDR2 ANQGSEA. The CDR3 DNA reads as TGCAGCGTTGTACCCGGGACAGAGTATGGCTACACCTTC. It translates to CSVVPGTEYGYTF.